Listed here are 29 T cell receptor beta chains from one sample, sequenced in a study of a mutant IDH1 vaccine in newly diagnosed glioma. Generated by immunoSEQ multiplex PCR, the TCRdb table keeps only in-frame clones and is missing some. This table holds about 120,000 clones, just under 80% found once. Antigen specificity for these receptors is unknown. The time point: week 11, during vaccination. Every single dose of the vaccine, 300 ug of mutant IDH1 20-mer peptide, came with topical imiquimod. Specimen: PBMCs, collected from a glioma patient whose treatment included an IDH1 peptide vaccine. The receptors come from a man aged 35-49 years with glioma.

This clone was observed a handful of times. CDR3 nucleotide sequence: TGCGCCAGCAGTGAAGAGGCCACCTGGACTGAAGCTTTCTTT. Residues: CASSEEATWTEAFF. V gene TRBV10-1 combines with J gene TRBJ1-1; D is unclear. The CDR3 is made up of 14 amino acids. Germline CDR1 WNHNN, CDR2 SYGVQD (reference sequence). Trimming removed 3 bases at V and 5 bases at J, with 13 bases between.

Only one count was recorded for this clone. The chain couples TRBV28 to TRBJ2-5, with TRBD2 as a possible D gene (6 bases). V lost 2 bases, J lost 5 bases, and 9 bases lay in between. Germline CDR1 reads MDHEN; CDR2 reads SYDVKM. The CDR3 sequence is 13 residues long. The CDR3 reads CASSLGGRETQYF. Written as DNA, the CDR3 is TGTGCCAGCAGTTTAGGAGGGAGGGAGACCCAGTACTTC.

A few counts support this clone. The chain uses TRBV7-9 and TRBJ2-5, with 16 bases aligning to TRBD2. Looked up from germline, CDR1 is SEHNR and CDR2 is FQNEAQ (reference sequence). V shed 2 bases and J 2 bases; nucleotides not matched to a gene: 8. The CDR3 loop spans 19 amino acids. Here the CDR3 DNA reads TGTGCCAGCAGCTTATTTGGGACTAGCGGGGGGGCCGGACAAGAGACCCAGTACTTC. Its translation is CASSLFGTSGGAGQETQYF.

This chain connects TRBV11-3 to TRBJ2-2, with D possibly called TRBD1 or TRBD2 (5 bases each). The CDR3 spans 14 residues. The V end was cut by 0 bases, the J end by 7 bases, with 9 bases between. In germline, CDR1 is SGHNT, CDR2 YENEEA. CDR3 bases: TGTGCCAGCAGCTTAGAGGGGGAAGGCGGGGAGCTGTTTTTT. It specifies CASSLEGEGGELFF.

Notes on this clone: Additional DNA sequences in this sample encode the identical CDR3. V usage is TRBV7-2 and J usage is TRBJ1-1, with TRBD1 identical over 8 bases. Trimming cost V 4 bases and J 1 base; bases outside gene matches: 2. Germline lookup yields CDR1 SGHTA and CDR2 FQGNSA. The CDR3 has 14 residues. Written as DNA, the CDR3 is TGTGCCAGCAGCTCGCAGGGGGCGAACACTGAAGCTTTCTTT. This sequence encodes CASSSQGANTEAFF.

V usage is TRBV10-1 and J usage is TRBJ2-2, with 8 bases fitting TRBD1. This CDR3 contains 15 residues. V lost 3 bases, J lost 5 bases, and 5 bases stayed unmatched. The germline V gene encodes CDR1 WNHNN and CDR2 SYGVQD (reference sequence). The chain's CDR3 is CASSEQGEGTGELFF. CDR3 bases: TGCGCCAGCAGTGAACAGGGGGAAGGGACCGGGGAGCTGTTTTTT.

This chain uses TRBV5-1 with TRBJ2-7, with 9 bases identical to TRBD2. The CDR3 is made up of 16 amino acids. The germline V gene encodes CDR1 SGHRS and CDR2 YFSETQ. The V and J ends lost 2 bases and 2 bases, in that order; junction bases with no gene match: 8. The CDR3 DNA reads as TGCGCCAGCAGCTTCCCCACTAGCGGGCGGACCTACGAGCAGTACTTC. Translated, it gives CASSFPTSGRTYEQYF.

V gene TRBV28 combines with J gene TRBJ2-7, with 7 bases matching TRBD2. Germline CDR1 MDHEN, CDR2 SYDVKM. V lost 3 bases to trimming and J lost 6 bases; unmatched junction nucleotides: 2. This CDR3 comprises 12 residues. The CDR3 region has the DNA TGTGCCAGCAGTTTCGGGGGGACCGAGCAGTACTTC. Translating it yields CASSFGGTEQYF.

This clone has more than one count but fewer than ten. The DNA for the CDR3 is TGTGCCAGCAGTTACTCGGGTCAGGGGCCTGGATACGAGCAGTACTTC. Its protein is CASSYSGQGPGYEQYF. The chain links TRBV6-6 to TRBJ2-7, with D tentatively TRBD1 (6 bases). Germline loops: CDR1 MNHNY, CDR2 SVGAGI (reference sequence). V was trimmed by 0 bases and J by 4 bases, leaving 16 bases between them. The CDR3 is made up of 16 amino acids.

The V gene is TRBV5-6, the J gene TRBJ1-2; D gene ambiguous. The germline V gene encodes CDR1 SGHDT and CDR2 YYEEEE. The CDR3 covers 15 residues. V lost 4 bases and J lost 4, with 17 bases in between. Here the CDR3 reads CASSPSDGFRYGYTF. CDR3 DNA sequence: TGTGCCAGCAGCCCAAGCGACGGATTTCGCTATGGCTACACCTTC.

The chain joins TRBV19 to TRBJ2-6; D gene uncertain. The V end lost 2 bases, the J end lost 9 bases, and 17 bases lay between the germline ends. The germline CDR1 and CDR2 sequences are LNHDA and SQIVND (reference sequence). The length of the CDR3 is 16 residues. As DNA, the CDR3 is TGTGCCAGTAGTATATCTGACCGGGTCCTACACAACGTCCTGACTTTC. The encoded protein is CASSISDRVLHNVLTF.

CDR3: CASSRRPGQPQHF. The CDR3 DNA follows: TGTGCCAGCAGCCGACGTCCAGGGCAACCCCAGCATTTT. This chain links TRBV5-5 with TRBJ1-5, with a tentative D call TRBD1 (5 bases). Trimming stripped 4 bases from V and 10 bases from J, with 15 bases between. Germline CDR1 and CDR2: SGHKS and YYEKEE (reference sequence). The CDR3 has 13 residues.

V usage is TRBV7-2 and J usage is TRBJ2-7; possible D gene TRBD2, 6 bases. CDR3 size: 13 residues. Trimming removed 2 bases at V and 3 bases at J, with 8 bases between. Germline V gene lookup returns CDR1 SGHTA and CDR2 FQGNSA. Here the CDR3 reads CASSLRRGYEQYF. Written as DNA, the CDR3 is TGTGCCAGCAGCTTACGGCGGGGCTACGAGCAGTACTTC.

This clone was seen a handful of times. The J gene is TRBJ2-2, the V gene TRBV6-1; 7 positions agree with TRBD2. V dropped 3 bases and J dropped 9; count of bases not matched to a gene: 13. The germline gives CDR1 MNHNS, CDR2 SASEGT. This CDR3 has 16 amino acids. The CDR3 here is CASSDFERGKRWELFF. CDR3 bases: TGTGCCAGCAGTGATTTTGAGCGGGGAAAGAGGTGGGAGCTGTTTTTT.

V is TRBV6-5 and J is TRBJ1-2; D is possibly TRBD1 (6 bases). Trimming took off 10 bases at V and 8 bases at J, with 17 bases between the two ends. CDR1 and CDR2 (germline): MNHEY, SVGAGI. There are 12 residues in the CDR3. The DNA for the CDR3 is TGTGCCACCCTTAGGGCGGGGGGCGGCTACACCTTC. Translating it yields CATLRAGGGYTF.

The rearrangement joins TRBV14 to TRBJ1-2; D is perhaps TRBD1 (6 bases). The CDR3 is 16 amino acids. CDR1 and CDR2 from the germline V gene are SGHDN and FVKESK. The V and J ends lost 0 bases and 8 bases respectively, with 19 bases between them. Here the CDR3 DNA reads TGTGCCAGCAGCCAAGACATCTGGGGGCGGGCAGGAGGCTACACCTTC. Its translation is CASSQDIWGRAGGYTF.

The V gene is TRBV9, the J gene TRBJ2-5; TRBD1 matches 9 bases. Germline CDR1 reads SGDLS; CDR2 reads YYNGEE. CDR3 length equals 16 residues. Trimming cost V 2 bases and J 4 bases; bases outside gene matches: 9. The CDR3 protein is CASSVPGQGVGETQYF. CDR3 DNA sequence: TGTGCCAGCAGCGTTCCGGGACAGGGTGTGGGAGAGACCCAGTACTTC. Supplemented by reference TRBV9 and TRBJ2-5, the full variable domain reads DSGVTQTPKHLITATGQRVTLRCSPRSGDLSVYWYQQSLDQGLQFLIQYYNGEERAKGNILERFSAQQFPDLHSELNLSSLELGDSALYFCASSVPGQGVGETQYFGPGTRLLVL.

The chain combines TRBV7-2 with TRBJ2-7; no clear D gene. The CDR3 totals 15 residues. CDR1 is SGHTA, CDR2 FQGNSA, per germline. V was clipped by 0 bases and J by 4 bases, with 13 bases between them. The CDR3 region is CASSLAPVVVYEQYF. The CDR3, as DNA: TGTGCCAGCAGCTTAGCCCCTGTGGTCGTGTACGAGCAGTACTTC.

The V gene is TRBV28, the J gene TRBJ1-3, with D possibly matching TRBD1 (6 bases). CDR3 size: 17 residues. Germline lookup yields CDR1 MDHEN and CDR2 SYDVKM. V lost 6 bases to trimming and J lost 0 bases, with 18 bases between them. The CDR3 protein is CASSTRGVRPSGNTIYF. CDR3 in DNA: TGTGCCAGCAGCACGAGGGGGGTCCGGCCCTCTGGAAACACCATATATTTT. The variable domain in full, with the rest retrieved from reference TRBV28 and TRBJ1-3, is DVKVTQSSRYLVKRTGEKVFLECVQDMDHENMFWYRQDPGLGLRLIYFSYDVKMKEKGDIPEGYSVSREKKERFSLILESASTNQTSMYLCASSTRGVRPSGNTIYFGEGSWLTVV.

The V gene is TRBV27, the J gene TRBJ1-5; D gene uncertain. In germline, CDR1 is MNHEY, CDR2 SMNVEV (reference sequence). The V end lost 3 bases, the J end lost 3 bases, and 12 bases lay between the germline ends. CDR3 length: 15 residues. The CDR3 DNA sequence: TGTGCCAGCAGTTTCCAACAAGGGCCCAATCAGCCCCAGCATTTT. Residues: CASSFQQGPNQPQHF.

The CDR3 protein is CASRGLAGGANEQFF. As DNA, the CDR3 is TGCGCCAGCAGGGGACTAGCGGGGGGGGCCAATGAGCAGTTCTTC. The chain is built from TRBV10-1 and TRBJ2-1; 16 nucleotides agree with TRBD2. Germline values: CDR1 WNHNN, CDR2 SYGVQD (reference sequence). The CDR3 has 15 amino acids. V shed 6 bases and J 6 bases; nucleotides not matched to a gene: 2.

The V call is TRBV7-9, the J call TRBJ2-1; D call uncertain. Looked up from germline, CDR1 is SEHNR and CDR2 is FQNEAQ (reference sequence). The germline V and J ends were trimmed by 5 bases and 0 bases, with 5 bases remaining between them. The CDR3 has 13 amino acids. CDR3 protein: CASSRTSYNEQFF. The CDR3 nucleotides are TGTGCCAGCAGCCGAACCTCCTACAATGAGCAGTTCTTC.

This clone was seen a single time. This chain joins TRBV6-1 and TRBJ2-1, with D unresolved. In germline, CDR1 is MNHNS, CDR2 SASEGT. The length of the CDR3 is 15 residues. The V gene lost 7 bases and the J gene lost 4 bases, with 17 bases spanning the gap. CDR3 region: CASTDPGRRYNEQFF. The CDR3 coding sequence is TGTGCCAGCACCGATCCCGGACGTCGATACAATGAGCAGTTCTTC.

This clone showed up just a few times. The V gene is TRBV4-1, the J gene TRBJ2-7; D uncertain. Germline CDR1 is MGHRA and CDR2 is YSYEKL. The CDR3 totals 13 residues. V was cut by 1 base and J by 8 bases, with 12 bases left in between. The CDR3 here is CASSQVDPPQQYF. The CDR3 coding sequence is TGCGCCAGCAGCCAAGTTGACCCCCCCCAGCAGTACTTC.

The CDR3 region is CASSVATGSGNTIYF. CDR3 sequence (DNA): TGTGCCAGCAGCGTAGCCACGGGATCTGGAAACACCATATATTTT. The chain carries TRBV9 and TRBJ1-3; D not certain. Germline CDR1 is SGDLS and CDR2 is YYNGEE. This CDR3 is 15 amino acids long. Trimming took 0 bases from V and 1 from J, leaving 8 bases between them.

The rearrangement uses TRBV4-3 and TRBJ1-5; maybe TRBD1 (6 bases). V was shortened by 0 bases and J by 7 bases, with 13 bases between the two germline ends. The CDR3 is 15 amino acids. Germline V gene lookup returns CDR1 LGHNA and CDR2 YSLEER. The CDR3: CASSQDAQGRQPQHF. The CDR3, as DNA: TGCGCCAGCAGCCAAGATGCGCAGGGGAGGCAGCCCCAGCATTTT.

The chain combines TRBV19 with TRBJ2-2; D is perhaps TRBD1 (6 bases). The germline gives CDR1 LNHDA, CDR2 SQIVND (reference sequence). V shed 3 bases and J shed 6 bases, with 8 bases lying between them. CDR3 size: 13 residues. In DNA, the CDR3 is TGTGCCAGTAGTATTAACAGGGCCGGGGAGCTGTTTTTT. Encoded protein: CASSINRAGELFF. Based on the CDR3 plus reference TRBV19 and TRBJ2-2, the full variable domain is DGGITQSPKYLFRKEGQNVTLSCEQNLNHDAMYWYRQDPGQGLRLIYYSQIVNDFQKGDIAEGYSVSREKKESFPLTVTSAQKNPTAFYLCASSINRAGELFFGEGSRLTVL.

V is TRBV7-8 and J is TRBJ2-5, with TRBD2 matching over 7 bases. This CDR3 comprises 15 residues. The V segment lost 1 base and the J segment 0 bases; nucleotides outside the gene matches: 2. The germline V gene has CDR1 SGHVS and CDR2 FQNEAQ. The CDR3 nucleotides are TGTGCCAGCAGCTTAGGTAGCGGGTACCAAGAGACCCAGTACTTC. Encoded protein: CASSLGSGYQETQYF.

The chain couples TRBV9 to TRBJ2-3; 11 nucleotides align to TRBD2. The CDR3 is 15 residues long. The V and J ends lost 3 bases and 5 bases, in that order; junction bases with no gene match: 5. The germline CDR1 and CDR2 sequences are SGDLS and YYNGEE. CDR3 DNA: TGTGCCAGCAGCGGTAGCGGGGGGGCCGGAGATACGCAGTATTTT. The encoded protein is CASSGSGGAGDTQYF.